Below, 23 T cell receptor beta chains from the same sample are listed, as sequenced in a study of cytomegalovirus exposure and HLA in healthy donors. TCRdb keeps only in-frame clones here, not all; method: immunoSEQ multiplex PCR. The table has about 58,000 clones, around 90% seen once; the top ten hold 1% to 1.2%. The sample consisted of PBMCs. These receptors were obtained from a young man in good health and CMV-seronegative.

CDR3 bases: TGTGCCAGCAGCTTAAGGGGGGGGGATGGGAATGAGCAGTTCTTC. This sequence encodes CASSLRGGDGNEQFF. The genes are TRBV7-3 and TRBJ2-1; 7 bases align to TRBD2. The CDR3 runs to 15 residues. Germline lookup yields CDR1 SGHTA and CDR2 FQGTGA. Trimming removed 1 base from V and 7 bases from J; junction bases left unmatched: 7.

The chain carries TRBV4-2 and TRBJ1-3; 7 bases line up with TRBD1. The CDR3 consists of 16 residues. V was pared by 3 bases and J by 0 bases, with 5 bases of the junction left unmatched. Germline-derived CDR1 and CDR2 are LGHNA and YNFKEQ. CDR3 nucleotide sequence: TGTGCCAGCAGCCAGGTGGGACAGAACTCTGGAAACACCATATATTTT. Its translation is CASSQVGQNSGNTIYF.

V usage is TRBV5-4 and J usage is TRBJ2-7; 11 bases agree with TRBD2. The V gene end was trimmed by 3 bases and the J gene end by 4 bases; junction bases not matched to a gene: 9. The CDR3 is 16 residues long. The germline V gene has CDR1 SGHNT and CDR2 YYREEE (reference sequence). CDR3 nucleotides: TGTGCCAGCAGCTCTATAGCGGGAGGGAATCCTTACGAGCAGTACTTC. This codes for CASSSIAGGNPYEQYF.

This clone was found a few times. The chain links TRBV7-9 to TRBJ2-1, with TRBD2 matching over 11 bases. The CDR3 totals 17 residues. Germline V gene sequence: CDR1 SEHNR, CDR2 FQNEAQ (reference sequence). Trimming took 2 bases from V and 6 from J; bases not matched to a gene: 9. CDR3 DNA: TGTGCCAGCAGCTTACCTACTAGCGGGAGTTTGGGCAATGAGCAGTTCTTC. Amino acids: CASSLPTSGSLGNEQFF. The full variable domain, with the rest looked up from reference TRBV7-9 and TRBJ2-1, is DTGVSQNPRHKITKRGQNVTFRCDPISEHNRLYWYRQTLGQGPEFLTYFQNEAQLEKSRLLSDRFSAERPKGSFSTLEIQRTEQGDSAMYLCASSLPTSGSLGNEQFFGPGTRLTVL.

The J gene is TRBJ1-3, the V gene TRBV11-3; D gene unclear. The ends were cut back, 5 bases at V and 1 base at J, with 6 bases in the middle. Germline assignment: CDR1 SGHNT and CDR2 YENEEA. This CDR3 is built from 13 residues. The CDR3 spells CASSRGSGNTIYF. The CDR3 region has the DNA TGTGCCAGCAGCCGAGGGTCTGGAAACACCATATATTTT.

The chain combines TRBV18 with TRBJ1-2, with 8 bases fitting TRBD1. Per the germline V gene, CDR1 is KGHSH and CDR2 is LQKENI. J was trimmed by 4 bases and V by 6 bases; bases with no gene match: 7. The CDR3 loop spans 14 amino acids. The chain's CDR3 is CASSQGAPGYGYTF. CDR3 nucleotide sequence: TGTGCCAGCTCGCAGGGGGCGCCCGGCTATGGCTACACCTTC.

This clone was observed a few times. The J gene is TRBJ1-2, the V gene TRBV12-5; TRBD1 aligns across 8 bases. Germline CDR1 reads LGHNT; CDR2 reads FRNRAP. The V gene end was trimmed by 8 bases and the J gene end by 2 bases; junction bases not matched to a gene: 7. The CDR3 consists of 14 residues. The chain's CDR3 is CASTQGATNYGYTF. As DNA, the CDR3 is TGTGCTAGTACCCAGGGGGCAACCAACTATGGCTACACCTTC.

The chain carries TRBV5-1 and TRBJ1-4, with a weak D call TRBD1 (6 bases). Germline V lookup: CDR1 SGHRS, CDR2 YFSETQ. Trimming took off 0 bases at V and 8 bases at J, with 11 bases between the two ends. The CDR3 spans 14 residues. The CDR3 spells CASSLGGRGEKLFF. CDR3 bases: TGCGCCAGCAGCTTGGGGGGCAGGGGCGAAAAACTGTTTTTT.

The DNA for the CDR3 is TGTGCCAGTAGTTGGGGGACTTCCTACAATGAGCAGTTCTTC. Protein product: CASSWGTSYNEQFF. The chain combines TRBV19 with TRBJ2-1; perhaps TRBD2 as D (6 bases). Germline CDR1 and CDR2: LNHDA and SQIVND (reference sequence). CDR3 length: 14 amino acids. Trimming left V 5 bases short and J 1 base short, with 9 bases between. Variable domain in full (rest from reference TRBV19 and TRBJ2-1): DGGITQSPKYLFRKEGQNVTLSCEQNLNHDAMYWYRQDPGQGLRLIYYSQIVNDFQKGDIAEGYSVSREKKESFPLTVTSAQKNPTAFYLCASSWGTSYNEQFFGPGTRLTVL.

This clone was seen only once. The gene calls are TRBV5-5 and TRBJ2-7; the match to TRBD2 covers 10 bases. Per the germline V gene, CDR1 is SGHKS and CDR2 is YYEKEE (reference sequence). The trim removed 0 bases at V and 4 bases at J, leaving 1 base unmatched. CDR3 length: 14 residues. The CDR3 is CASSLASGGYEQYF. In nucleotides, the CDR3 is TGTGCCAGCAGCTTGGCTAGCGGGGGTTACGAGCAGTACTTC.

This clone appeared a single time. J is TRBJ2-2 and V is TRBV5-1; 8 bases align to TRBD1. V dropped 6 bases and J dropped 6; count of bases not matched to a gene: 4. CDR3 size: 13 residues. CDR1 is SGHRS, CDR2 YFSETQ, per germline. The CDR3: CASTVQGAGELFF. For the CDR3, the DNA is TGCGCCAGCACTGTACAGGGGGCCGGGGAGCTGTTTTTT.

The rearrangement links TRBV6-5 to TRBJ2-6; 7 bases align to TRBD1. V was pared by 5 bases and J by 0 bases, with 1 base of the junction left unmatched. Germline V CDR1 and CDR2: MNHEY, SVGAGI. The CDR3 sequence is 15 residues long. The CDR3 region is CASSRTGSGANVLTF. CDR3 nucleotide sequence: TGTGCCAGCAGTAGGACAGGCTCTGGGGCCAACGTCCTGACTTTC.

This rearrangement joins TRBV7-9 to TRBJ2-1; the match to TRBD1 covers 8 bases. The CDR3 is made up of 17 amino acids. In germline, CDR1 is SEHNR, CDR2 FQNEAQ (reference sequence). V lost 9 bases and J lost 2; bases outside the gene matches: 15. This CDR3 reads CASSTGEEYWAYNEQFF. The CDR3 DNA reads as TGTGCCAGTTCGACAGGGGAGGAGTATTGGGCCTACAATGAGCAGTTCTTC.

The chain carries TRBV7-3 and TRBJ2-4, with TRBD2 identical over 8 bases. Trimming at V came to 5 bases and at J to 6 bases, leaving 9 bases not matched to a gene. The CDR3 consists of 15 residues. Germline lookup yields CDR1 SGHTA and CDR2 FQGTGA. The CDR3 coding sequence is TGTGCCAGCAGCGTCTCCGGGACTAGTGGAAACATTCAGTACTTC. It specifies CASSVSGTSGNIQYF.

J is TRBJ2-7 and V is TRBV2; 10 nucleotides line up with TRBD1. Germline CDR1 and CDR2: SNHLY and FYNNEI. Trimming at V came to 11 bases and at J to 4 bases, leaving 8 bases not matched to a gene. There are 13 residues in the CDR3. The CDR3 DNA reads as TGTGCCGGCGCCGGGGACAGGGGTTACGAGCAGTACTTC. Amino acid sequence: CAGAGDRGYEQYF.

The CDR3 sequence: CASSFGSGRGEQFF. The DNA for the CDR3 is TGTGCCAGCAGCTTTGGTAGCGGGAGAGGGGAGCAGTTCTTC. This sequence joins TRBV13 and TRBJ2-1, with 9 bases matching TRBD2. V lost 3 bases to trimming and J lost 10 bases; unmatched junction nucleotides: 7. Germline loops: CDR1 PRHDT, CDR2 FYEKMQ (reference sequence). The CDR3 runs 14 residues. Based on the CDR3 plus reference TRBV13 and TRBJ2-1, the full variable domain is AAGVIQSPRHLIKEKRETATLKCYPIPRHDTVYWYQQGPGQDPQFLISFYEKMQSDKGSIPDRFSAQQFSDYHSELNMSSLELGDSALYFCASSFGSGRGEQFFGPGTRLTVL.

The chain recombines TRBV1 with TRBJ1-4; TRBD1, as called in the table, went unchecked against the DNA. TRBV1 is tagged as a pseudogene. The CDR3 is 16 residues long. CDR3 region: CTSSGRQDPTNEKLFF. The CDR3 DNA sequence: TGCACCAGCAGCGGACGACAGGACCCAACTAATGAAAAACTGTTTTTT.

Only a few counts were recorded for this clone. The chain recombines TRBV2 with TRBJ1-5, with D hard to call. The V end lost 1 base, the J end lost 6 bases, and 13 bases lay between the germline ends. Germline CDR1 reads SNHLY; CDR2 reads FYNNEI. This CDR3 is built from 15 residues. The CDR3 DNA reads as TGTGCCAGCAGTGAAGGGGTGGTAGGAGGTCAGCCCCAGCATTTT. This gives the protein CASSEGVVGGQPQHF.

The V and J genes are TRBV29-1 and TRBJ2-1; weak D call: TRBD1 (6 bases). V lost 0 bases and J lost 6, with 12 bases in between. Per the germline V gene, CDR1 is SQVTM and CDR2 is ANQGSEA. CDR3 length equals 14 residues. The CDR3 here is CSVEEGALVNEQFF. The CDR3 DNA sequence: TGCAGCGTTGAAGAGGGGGCCCTTGTCAATGAGCAGTTCTTC.

The CDR3 reads CASSEGFRDWPGELFF. CDR3 coding DNA: TGTGCCAGCAGTGAAGGCTTCCGGGATTGGCCCGGGGAGCTGTTTTTT. The chain uses TRBV6-1 and TRBJ2-2; a weak D match, TRBD2 (5 bases). Trimming shortened V by 1 base and J by 6 bases, and 15 bases separated the two germline ends. Germline CDR1 reads MNHNS; CDR2 reads SASEGT. The CDR3 is 16 amino acids.

The chain links TRBV6-6 to TRBJ1-1; D is unresolved. This CDR3 contains 12 residues. Germline-derived CDR1 and CDR2 are MNHNY and SVGAGI (reference sequence). V was trimmed by 6 bases and J by 11 bases, leaving 16 bases between them. CDR3 in amino acids: CASRHASGLAFF. As DNA, the CDR3 is TGTGCCAGCAGACACGCATCGGGGTTGGCTTTCTTT.

The chain carries TRBV6-5 and TRBJ2-7; TRBD2 might be the D (6 bases). V was trimmed by 6 bases and J by 6 bases, leaving 12 bases between them. The CDR3 has 12 residues. The germline V gene has CDR1 MNHEY and CDR2 SVGAGI. The DNA for the CDR3 is TGTGCCAGCAGCCACGTCGGGGGCGAGCAGTACTTC. Translated, it gives CASSHVGGEQYF.

The chain recombines TRBV28 with TRBJ2-7, with 9 bases lining up with TRBD2. The CDR3 is 15 residues long. Germline trimming cut 5 bases from V and 0 bases from J; bases unmatched to any gene: 5. CDR1 and CDR2 (germline): MDHEN, SYDVKM. Here the CDR3 reads CASSGLAPSSYEQYF. The CDR3 DNA reads TGTGCCAGCAGTGGACTAGCGCCGAGCTCCTACGAGCAGTACTTC.